This T cell receptor beta chain is from a study of blood T cell repertoires in COVID-19. On the study more broadly: There were acute and convalescent COVID-19 samples, and they came from the United States, Italy and Spain. The analysed material was cDNA or gDNA that came from T cells, B-cell-depleted T cells, or PBMCs.

With 1 base removed from V and 2 bases from J, the gap between germline ends came to 8 bases. This CDR3 contains 14 residues. Germline V gene sequence: CDR1 MNHEY, CDR2 SMNVEV (reference sequence). Original processing methods: Amplification of reference gene primers provided the estimated nucleated cell counts. Libraries were prepared by immunoSEQ multiplex PCR; TCRdb keeps only in-frame clonotypes and omits some of them. The V and J calls and clone size come from that table; D and trimming were worked out from the DNA. The sample lists 90,000 to 100,000 clones, roughly 80% occurring once. V is TRBV27 and J is TRBJ2-5, with D possibly being TRBD2 (5 bases). The TCR sequence derives from a man between 60 and 75 years old with acute or convalescent COVID-19. Sequencing used peripheral blood. CDR3 amino acids: CASSLYPGQETQYF. The CDR3 DNA is TGTGCCAGCAGTTTATACCCGGGGCAAGAGACCCAGTACTTC.